A selection of T cell receptor beta chains follows, all from one sample in a study of CD8+CD57+ T cells in acquired aplastic anemia. One entry per CDR3 protein, called by TCRdb with MiXCR from the reads. This table has roughly 260,000 distinct CDR3 sequences, roughly half appearing once. Sequencing was done on a sample of sorted CD4+, CD8+, or CD8+CD57+ T cells (not recorded which) from PBMCs. The receptors shown here come from a human donor with aplastic anemia. The CDR3 runs from the conserved cysteine through the conserved F or W. Fields, in order: J gene, clone size, D gene, V gene, CDR3 protein, CDR3 DNA. A D gene is named only where the DNA matches it firmly. Some rows have no size entry. The others give once, few or many, or a class for an expanded clone.

TRBJ2-7 | many | TRBD1 | TRBV13 | CASSLGTGGTSEQYF | TGTGCCAGCAGCTTAGGGACAGGGGGGACGTCCGAGCAGTACTTC
TRBJ2-6 | . | . | TRBV5-1 | CASSPQPGANVLTF | TGCGCCAGCAGCCCACAGCCTGGGGCCAACGTCCTGACTTTC
TRBJ2-3 | many | . | TRBV6-5 | CASTFGGTDTQYF | TGTGCCAGCACGTTTGGGGGCACAGATACGCAGTATTTT
TRBJ2-5 | many | . | TRBV10-3 | CAISDLGRETQYF | TGTGCCATCAGTGACCTGGGGCGGGAGACCCAGTACTTC
TRBJ2-5 | . | . | TRBV7-2 | CASSPGFQETQYF | TGTGCCAGTAGTCCAGGGTTCCAAGAGACCCAGTACTTC
TRBJ1-2 | . | . | TRBV12-3/TRBV12-4 | CASRLTGTTSGNTF | TGTGCCAGCAGATTAACCGGGACAACCTCTGGAAACACCTTC
TRBJ2-1 | once | . | TRBV3-1 | CASSHPFGGSSHEQFF | TGTGCCAGCAGCCATCCCTTCGGCGGATCGAGCCATGAGCAGTTCTTC
TRBJ1-2 | many | . | TRBV29-1 | CSVDHAGPVREGYTF | TGCAGCGTCGACCACGCGGGGCCCGTCAGGGAGGGCTACACCTTC
TRBJ1-6 | . | . | TRBV19 | CASSISDSPLHF | TGTGCCAGTAGTATTTCCGATTCACCCCTCCACTTT
TRBJ1-6 | . | . | TRBV27 | CASSFGALNSPLHF | TGTGCCAGCAGTTTCGGGGCCCTCAATTCACCCCTCCACTTT
TRBJ2-1 | . | TRBD2 | TRBV7-3 | CASSSPGLAVEQFF | TGTGCCAGCAGCTCCCCGGGACTAGCGGTAGAGCAGTTCTTC
TRBJ1-2 | . | . | TRBV19 | CASSPARAHTYGYTF | TGTGCCAGTAGTCCAGCGCGGGCACACACCTATGGCTACACCTTC
TRBJ1-1 | once | . | TRBV20-1 | CSARPQGGAWDTEAFF | TGCAGTGCTAGACCACAGGGTGGGGCTTGGGACACTGAAGCTTTCTTT